This T cell receptor (beta chain) was identified in a study of T cell responses to AZD1222 COVID-19 vaccine. Findings and caveats of the study: There were vaccine-associated CD4 TCRs across spike, dominant at 160-218 and 743-854. Spike-specific TCR depth and breadth grew after two AZD1222 doses.

As for this clone: Its antigen remains unknown.

Sequencing was performed with immunoSEQ multiplex PCR; in TCRdb, only in-frame clones are kept and a portion is missing. The sample lists under 35,000 clones, approximately 91% occurring once. Per germline, CDR1 SEHNR and CDR2 FQNEAQ (reference sequence). This CDR3 spans 14 amino acids. The ends lost 1 base at V and 8 bases at J; junction bases unmatched: 4. The starting material was peripheral blood, obtained on day 0 of AZD1222 vaccination. The chain is built from TRBV7-9 and TRBJ1-4, with 7 bases aligning to TRBD1. The receptor was isolated from an adult in good health. The CDR3 DNA follows: TGTGCCAGCAGCTTAGAGGACAGGTGGGAAAAACTGTTTTTT. The encoded protein is CASSLEDRWEKLFF.